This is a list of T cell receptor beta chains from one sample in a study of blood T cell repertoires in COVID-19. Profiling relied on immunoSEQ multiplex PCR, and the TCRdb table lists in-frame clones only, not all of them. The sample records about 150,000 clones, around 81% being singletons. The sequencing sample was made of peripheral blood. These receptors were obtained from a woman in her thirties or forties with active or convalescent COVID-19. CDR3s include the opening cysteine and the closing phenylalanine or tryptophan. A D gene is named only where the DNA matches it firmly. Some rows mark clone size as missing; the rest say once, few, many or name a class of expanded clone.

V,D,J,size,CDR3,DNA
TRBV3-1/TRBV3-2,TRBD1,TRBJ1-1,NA,CASSQQGQRLGAFF,TGTGCCAGCAGCCAGCAGGGACAGAGGTTGGGAGCTTTCTTT
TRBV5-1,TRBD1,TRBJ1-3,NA,CASSGGQGDTIYF,TGCGCCAGCAGCGGCGGACAGGGGGACACCATATATTTT
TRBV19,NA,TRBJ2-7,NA,CASSIDFTGEQYF,TGTGCCAGTAGTATAGATTTTACGGGGGAGCAGTACTTC
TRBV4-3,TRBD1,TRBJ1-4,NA,CASSVRGITEKLFF,TGCGCCAGCAGCGTCAGGGGGATTACTGAAAAACTGTTTTTT
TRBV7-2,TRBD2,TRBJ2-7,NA,CASSLKGGDGEQYF,TGTGCCAGCAGCTTAAAGGGAGGGGATGGCGAGCAGTACTTC
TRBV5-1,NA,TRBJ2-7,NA,CASSRRGTRLEQYF,TGCGCCAGCAGCCGCCGGGGGACTCGGCTCGAGCAGTACTTC
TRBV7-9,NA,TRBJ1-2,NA,CASSSPTGYLYGYTF,TGTGCCAGCAGCTCTCCCACAGGGTACCTCTATGGCTACACCTTC
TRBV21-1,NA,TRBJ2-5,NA,CASSATRGRETQYF,TGTGCCAGCAGCGCAACGAGGGGGCGGGAGACCCAGTACTTC
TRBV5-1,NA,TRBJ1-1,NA,CASSSSPRNTEAFF,TGCGCCAGCAGCTCCTCCCCTAGAAACACTGAAGCTTTCTTT
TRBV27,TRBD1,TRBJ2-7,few,CASSLNGQGFGEQYF,TGTGCCAGCAGTTTAAACGGACAGGGCTTCGGCGAGCAGTACTTC
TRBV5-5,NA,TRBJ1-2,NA,CASSYGRGIANYGYTF,TGTGCCAGCAGCTACGGACGGGGGATTGCTAACTATGGCTACACCTTC
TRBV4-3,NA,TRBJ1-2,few,CASSQGRGGGYTF,TGCGCCAGCAGCCAAGGAAGGGGAGGTGGCTACACCTTC
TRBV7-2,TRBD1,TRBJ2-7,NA,CASSPGGTGSYEQYF,TGTGCCAGCAGCCCAGGAGGGACAGGGTCCTACGAGCAGTACTTC
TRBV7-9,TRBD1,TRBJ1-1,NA,CASSLGGGTGSNTEAFF,TGTGCCAGCAGCTTAGGGGGAGGGACAGGTTCGAACACTGAAGCTTTCTTT
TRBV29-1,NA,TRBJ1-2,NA,CSTQAGLTNYGYTF,TGCAGCACGCAGGCAGGATTAACGAACTATGGCTACACCTTC
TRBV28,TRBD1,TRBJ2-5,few,CASSFGTDQHF,TGTGCCAGCAGTTTCGGGACAGACCAACACTTC
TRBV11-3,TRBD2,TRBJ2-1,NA,CASSLDRWTSGGFNEQFF,TGTGCCAGCAGCTTAGATCGTTGGACTAGCGGGGGGTTCAATGAGCAGTTCTTC
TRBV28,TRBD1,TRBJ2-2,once,CASSSGGQGNRELFF,TGTGCCAGCAGTTCAGGGGGACAGGGGAACCGGGAGCTGTTTTTT
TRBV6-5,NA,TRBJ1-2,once,CASSEFADGYTF,TGTGCCAGCAGCGAGTTTGCCGATGGCTACACCTTC
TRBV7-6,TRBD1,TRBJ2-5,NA,CASSTAGRQGAGLYF,TGTGCCAGCAGCACCGCGGGACGACAGGGGGCCGGCTTGTACTTC
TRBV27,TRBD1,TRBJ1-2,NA,CASSRQGAATNYGYTF,TGTGCCAGCAGCCGACAGGGGGCCGCAACTAACTATGGCTACACCTTC
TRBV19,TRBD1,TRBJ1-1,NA,CASSRPRTGENTEAFF,TGTGCCAGTAGTAGACCTCGGACAGGCGAAAACACTGAAGCTTTCTTT
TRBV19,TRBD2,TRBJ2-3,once,CASSIALGTSGIFYTQYF,TGTGCCAGTAGTATAGCTCTAGGGACTAGCGGGATCTTCTATACGCAGTATTTT
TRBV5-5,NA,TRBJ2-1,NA,CASSWGGARNEQFF,TGTGCCAGCAGCTGGGGCGGGGCCAGAAATGAGCAGTTCTTC
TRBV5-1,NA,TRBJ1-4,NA,CASSPKALITTNEKLFF,TGCGCCAGCAGCCCAAAAGCCCTCATCACAACTAATGAAAAACTGTTTTTT
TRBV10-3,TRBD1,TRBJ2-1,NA,CAISEGGQLFNEQFF,TGTGCCATCAGTGAGGGGGGACAGCTATTCAATGAGCAGTTCTTC
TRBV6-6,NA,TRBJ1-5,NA,CASSYPARTRNQPQHF,TGTGCCAGCAGTTACCCTGCCCGGACACGAAATCAGCCCCAGCATTTT
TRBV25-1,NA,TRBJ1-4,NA,CASTATNEKLFF,TGTGCCAGCACCGCAACTAATGAAAAACTGTTTTTT
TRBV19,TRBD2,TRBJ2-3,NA,CASSIGGRSTDTQYF,TGTGCCAGTAGTATAGGCGGGAGAAGCACAGATACGCAGTATTTT
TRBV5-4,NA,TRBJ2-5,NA,CASSRFRETQYF,TGTGCCAGCAGCCGGTTTCGGGAGACCCAGTACTTC
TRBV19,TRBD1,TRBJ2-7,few,CASSIGGDRVAEQYF,TGTGCCAGTAGTATAGGCGGGGACAGGGTGGCCGAGCAGTACTTC
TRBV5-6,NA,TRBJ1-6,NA,CASSVGGGQFSSPLHF,TGTGCCAGCAGCGTCGGGGGAGGACAATTTAGTTCACCCCTCCACTTT
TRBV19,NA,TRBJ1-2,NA,CASSITGEDYGYTF,TGTGCCAGTAGTATTACAGGAGAAGACTATGGCTACACCTTC
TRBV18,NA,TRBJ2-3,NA,CASSPITGRGSTDTQYF,TGTGCCAGCTCACCCATTACGGGGCGGGGTAGCACAGATACGCAGTATTTT
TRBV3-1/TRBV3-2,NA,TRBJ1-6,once,CASSLGPSGSPLHF,TGTGCCAGCAGCCTGGGCCCATCGGGGTCACCCCTCCACTTT
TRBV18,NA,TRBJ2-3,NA,CASSPQINRGGRTDTQYF,TGTGCCAGCTCACCCCAGATCAACAGGGGGGGACGCACAGATACGCAGTATTTT
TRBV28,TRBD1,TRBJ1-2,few,CASSSDYRGHYGYTF,TGTGCCAGCAGTTCTGACTACAGGGGTCACTATGGCTACACCTTC
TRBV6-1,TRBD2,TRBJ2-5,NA,CASSEARAGGPETQYF,TGTGCCAGCAGTGAAGCGCGCGCGGGGGGGCCAGAGACCCAGTACTTC
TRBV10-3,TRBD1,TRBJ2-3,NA,CAISESGTALSDTQYF,TGTGCCATCAGTGAGTCTGGGACAGCCTTATCAGATACGCAGTATTTT
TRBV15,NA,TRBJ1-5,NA,CATSRIRDTTKPQHF,TGTGCCACCAGCAGAATCCGGGACACCACTAAGCCCCAGCATTTT
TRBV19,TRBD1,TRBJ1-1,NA,CASSINTGGGAEAFF,TGTGCCAGTAGTATAAATACAGGGGGAGGGGCTGAAGCTTTCTTT
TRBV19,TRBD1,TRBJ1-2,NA,CASRQGDGYTF,TGTGCCAGTAGACAGGGGGACGGCTACACCTTC
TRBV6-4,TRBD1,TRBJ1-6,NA,CASSEGQGASPLHF,TGTGCCAGCAGTGAGGGACAGGGGGCTTCACCCCTCCACTTT
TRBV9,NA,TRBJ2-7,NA,CASSVSESDRDLTYEQYF,TGTGCCAGCAGCGTTTCAGAATCGGACCGGGACTTAACCTACGAGCAGTACTTC
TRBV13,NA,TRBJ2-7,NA,CASSPRLDAVEQYF,TGTGCCAGCAGCCCACGATTGGATGCGGTCGAGCAGTACTTC